The rows below give T cell receptor beta chains drawn from one sample of a study of blood T cells in healthy people across ages. TCRdb re-called the 5' RACE reads with MiXCR, one entry per CDR3 protein. The table has 1.5 million to 2 million distinct CDR3 sequences, about 49% seen once. The material sequenced was blood. Receptors originate from a woman aged 40 to 50 in good health. CDR3s include the opening cysteine and the closing phenylalanine or tryptophan. The D gene is left open where the match is weak. Clone size is shown for a subset of rows, as once, few, many or a class of expanded clone.

TRBV7-2	TRBJ2-7	few	-	CASSHPGNYEQYF	TGTGCCAGCAGCCACCCAGGTAACTACGAGCAGTACTTC
TRBV6-2/TRBV6-3	TRBJ2-5	few	-	CASSYTSGSTKTQYF	TGTGCCAGCAGTTACACGTCAGGGTCGACGAAGACCCAGTACTTC
TRBV12-3/TRBV12-4	TRBJ2-1	few	-	CASSLQLAREQFF	TGTGCCAGCAGTCTTCAACTGGCACGTGAGCAGTTCTTC
TRBV7-2	TRBJ1-2	few	-	CASTLSGLGYTF	TGTGCCAGCACCCTTTCAGGGCTCGGCTACACCTTC
TRBV11-1	TRBJ1-1	few	-	CASSLAPGRTNTEAFF	TGTGCCAGCAGCTTAGCCCCTGGACGGACGAACACTGAAGCTTTCTTT
TRBV4-2	TRBJ1-2	-	-	CASSQLQANYGYTF	TGTGCCAGCAGCCAGTTACAGGCTAACTATGGCTACACCTTC
TRBV29-1	TRBJ2-5	-	-	CSVRRGATEETQYF	TGCAGCGTTAGGAGGGGGGCGACAGAAGAGACCCAGTACTTC
TRBV25-1	TRBJ1-2	-	TRBD1	CASSEPQDRVGYTF	TGTGCCAGCAGTGAACCGCAAGACAGGGTTGGCTACACCTTC
TRBV24-1	TRBJ2-3	-	TRBD1	CATSDKGRPKRTGRPSTDTQYF	TGTGCCACCAGTGATAAAGGACGCCCGAAAAGGACAGGGAGGCCTAGCACAGATACGCAGTATTTT
TRBV5-1	TRBJ2-1	few	-	CASRSYYRAPEDEQFF	TGCGCCAGCCGATCGTACTACAGGGCCCCGGAGGATGAGCAGTTCTTC
TRBV20-1	TRBJ1-2	-	-	CSARDQGISYGYTF	TGCAGTGCTAGAGATCAGGGGATTAGCTATGGCTACACCTTC
TRBV7-2	TRBJ2-1	few	TRBD1	CASSRDRGADEQFF	TGTGCCAGCAGCAGGGACAGGGGTGCCGATGAGCAGTTCTTC
TRBV20-1	TRBJ2-3	-	-	CSARDDTSTDTQYF	TGCAGTGCTAGAGACGACACTAGCACAGATACGCAGTATTTT
TRBV20-1	TRBJ2-1	-	TRBD2	CSVGGAGYNEQFF	TGCAGTGTCGGGGGGGCCGGCTACAATGAGCAGTTCTTC
TRBV18	TRBJ1-1	-	-	CASRVGYMNTEAFF	TGTGCCAGCCGGGTGGGCTATATGAACACTGAAGCTTTCTTT
TRBV12-3/TRBV12-4	TRBJ1-2	-	TRBD1	CASRPGQGFHYTF	TGTGCCAGCAGACCGGGACAGGGCTTCCACTACACCTTC
TRBV20-1	TRBJ2-5	few	-	CSARAWKAQETQYF	TGCAGTGCTAGAGCCTGGAAGGCCCAAGAGACCCAGTACTTC
TRBV9	TRBJ2-1	-	TRBD1	CASSMGQANNEQFF	TGTGCCAGCAGCATGGGACAGGCTAACAATGAGCAGTTCTTC
TRBV4-1	TRBJ2-1	few	TRBD1	CASSQRQGAGEQFF	TGCGCCAGCAGCCAAAGACAGGGGGCTGGTGAGCAGTTCTTC
TRBV5-1	TRBJ2-1	few	-	CASRSGTDYNEQFF	TGCGCCAGCAGATCCGGGACGGACTACAATGAGCAGTTCTTC
TRBV15	TRBJ2-4	few	-	CATSSGGPAAKNIQYF	TGTGCCACCAGCAGCGGCGGTCCCGCAGCCAAAAACATTCAGTACTTC
TRBV20-1	TRBJ2-3	-	-	CSARVIASRDTQYF	TGCAGTGCTAGAGTCATCGCTAGCAGGGATACGCAGTATTTT
TRBV20-1	TRBJ2-5	-	TRBD2	CSPHRGDQETQYF	TGCAGTCCCCACCGGGGGGACCAAGAGACCCAGTACTTC
TRBV28	TRBJ2-1	-	-	CASSLTPPRGNNEQFF	TGTGCCAGCAGTTTGACGCCCCCAAGAGGGAACAATGAGCAGTTCTTC
TRBV15	TRBJ2-5	-	-	CATRVGTDLQETQYF	TGTGCCACCAGAGTCGGGACGGACTTACAAGAGACCCAGTACTTC
TRBV7-8	TRBJ2-4	-	TRBD2	CASSLEGTSGSVSKNIQYF	TGTGCCAGCAGCTTAGAAGGGACTAGCGGGAGTGTTTCCAAAAACATTCAGTACTTC
TRBV5-1	TRBJ2-7	-	TRBD1	CASSPTGTGGLYEQYF	TGCGCCAGCAGCCCCACCGGGACAGGGGGCTTATACGAGCAGTACTTC
TRBV7-2	TRBJ2-5	-	TRBD2	CASSRREAGVQETQYF	TGTGCCAGCAGCCGTCGGGAAGCGGGAGTACAAGAGACCCAGTACTTC
TRBV21-1	TRBJ2-5	-	-	CASSKAESGETQYF	TGTGCCAGCAGCAAAGCGGAGTCGGGAGAGACCCAGTACTTC
TRBV6-6	TRBJ1-6	-	TRBD1	CASSTGGRSSPLHF	TGTGCCAGCAGCACAGGGGGCCGGAGTTCACCCCTCCACTTT
TRBV28	TRBJ1-2	once	-	CASSLSGAPYYGYTF	TGTGCCAGCAGTTTATCAGGGGCCCCCTACTATGGCTACACCTTC
TRBV4-1	TRBJ2-7	few	TRBD1	CASSQEFIGTGGSYEQYF	TGCGCCAGCAGCCAAGAGTTCATCGGGACAGGAGGATCCTACGAGCAGTACTTC
TRBV18	TRBJ2-7	-	-	CASSPEAGSNYEQYF	TGTGCCAGCTCACCTGAGGCGGGCTCTAACTACGAGCAGTACTTC
TRBV28	TRBJ2-5	-	-	CASRVPRGNRETQYF	TGTGCCAGCAGGGTGCCTCGGGGAAATCGGGAGACCCAGTACTTC
TRBV7-2	TRBJ2-1	-	-	CASSLYPDGVIEQFF	TGTGCCAGCAGCTTATACCCGGACGGGGTGATTGAGCAGTTCTTC
TRBV10-3	TRBJ2-7	few	-	CATGTPGEQYF	TGTGCCACCGGGACGCCGGGCGAGCAGTACTTC
TRBV6-1	TRBJ1-2	-	-	CASSGEGGVNVVGYTF	TGTGCCAGCAGTGGAGAGGGCGGGGTGAACGTCGTAGGCTACACCTTC
TRBV10-3	TRBJ2-5	-	TRBD2	CAISRAGGGQETQYF	TGTGCCATCAGTAGAGCGGGGGGTGGGCAAGAGACCCAGTACTTC
TRBV7-2	TRBJ2-5	few	-	CASSRRTGRLQETQYF	TGTGCCAGCAGCCGTCGGACGGGACGGCTACAAGAGACCCAGTACTTC
TRBV7-2	TRBJ1-1	few	-	CASRPTGRNTEAFF	TGTGCCAGCAGGCCGACCGGGAGGAACACTGAAGCTTTCTTT
TRBV7-9	TRBJ2-7	few	-	CASSTPSYEQYF	TGTGCCAGCAGCACTCCGTCCTACGAGCAGTACTTC
TRBV2	TRBJ2-7	-	-	CASSASEVHEQYF	TGTGCCAGCAGTGCATCCGAGGTCCACGAGCAGTACTTC
TRBV9	TRBJ2-5	-	-	CASSVEGPSPQETQYF	TGTGCCAGCAGCGTAGAGGGTCCTAGCCCCCAAGAGACCCAGTACTTC
TRBV6-5	TRBJ2-1	-	TRBD2	CASSRGGTPYNEQFF	TGTGCCAGCAGTCGCGGGGGGACCCCCTACAATGAGCAGTTCTTC
TRBV4-2	TRBJ2-1	-	TRBD2	CASSHFSGGAGEQFF	TGTGCCAGCAGCCACTTTAGCGGGGGGGCAGGTGAGCAGTTCTTC
TRBV20-1	TRBJ2-3	-	-	CSARGYTDTQYF	TGCAGTGCTAGAGGGTACACAGATACGCAGTATTTT
TRBV3-1	TRBJ1-2	many	-	CASSPDTGYGYTF	TGTGCCAGCAGCCCCGACACGGGCTATGGCTACACCTTC
TRBV28	TRBJ2-3	-	TRBD1	CASARDRGTTQYF	TGTGCCAGCGCCCGGGACAGGGGTACAACGCAGTATTTT
TRBV20-1	TRBJ1-6	-	TRBD1	CSATRGPNSPLHF	TGCAGTGCTACAAGGGGGCCTAATTCACCCCTCCACTTT
TRBV3-1	TRBJ1-2	-	TRBD1	CASSHNQKIGTDYGYTF	TGTGCCAGCAGCCATAACCAAAAGATCGGGACAGACTATGGCTACACCTTC
TRBV28	TRBJ2-1	-	-	CASTLRYRGHEQFF	TGTGCCAGCACCCTAAGGTATCGGGGGCATGAGCAGTTCTTC
TRBV12-3/TRBV12-4	TRBJ2-1	few	TRBD2	CASSLIEGTSAQQFF	TGTGCCAGCAGCCTCATCGAGGGGACTAGCGCCCAACAGTTCTTC
TRBV6-6	TRBJ1-4	-	-	CASMSIDGNNEKLFF	TGTGCCAGCATGTCCATTGACGGGAATAATGAAAAACTGTTTTTT
TRBV20-1	TRBJ2-3	few	-	CSASSRVSSTDTQYF	TGCAGTGCTAGCAGCCGGGTTTCTAGCACAGATACGCAGTATTTT
TRBV7-2	TRBJ1-6	-	-	CASSLRSARESSPLHF	TGTGCCAGCAGCTTACGATCGGCCAGGGAGAGTTCGCCCCTCCACTTT
TRBV7-2	TRBJ2-5	-	-	CASSPTTTTGETQYF	TGTGCCAGCAGCCCCACAACCACGACAGGAGAGACCCAGTACTTC
TRBV20-1	TRBJ2-3	few	-	CSANRGGVADTQYF	TGCAGTGCTAATCGGGGCGGGGTGGCAGATACGCAGTATTTT